This T cell receptor (beta chain) was captured in a study of shared clonotypes between healthy human individuals. Notes on the study in general: Sampling was confined to blood; repertoires within tissues likely differ. For naive CD4 cells, 4.5% to 6.5% of clonotypes were shared across a few donors.

Germline loops: CDR1 WNHNN, CDR2 SYGVQD (reference sequence). CDR3 size: 14 residues. V shed 3 bases and J shed 2 bases, with 11 bases lying between them. The DNA input per sorted-subset replicate PCR was about 190 ng, corresponding to 30,000 or so T cell genomes. Data came from immunoSEQ multiplex PCR; TCRdb stores just in-frame clones and leaves some out. The sample lists roughly 2,000,000 clones, over 85% occurring once. About this clone itself: Its antigen is still unknown.

Selected positively for CCR7 and CD45RO-negative, naive CD8 cells excluded terminally differentiated effector memory CD45RA+ cells. Sequenced material: naive CD8+ T cells sorted from blood. The TCR originated in a man aged 18 to 30 in good health. The chain links TRBV10-1 to TRBJ2-7; possibly TRBD1 or TRBD2 for D (5 bases each). The CDR3 coding sequence is TGCGCCAGCAGTGACCACGTGGGGGCCTACGAGCAGTACTTC. Translation: CASSDHVGAYEQYF.